This T cell receptor beta chain was captured by sequencing in a study of blood T cell repertoires in COVID-19. CDR1 and CDR2 from the germline V gene are MNHNS and SASEGT. The CDR3 consists of 16 residues. V was clipped by 3 bases and J by 9 bases; unmatched bases: 11. In the source study's methods: Amplification of reference gene primers was used by the study to estimate nucleated cell counts. Clones were sequenced by immunoSEQ multiplex PCR, and TCRdb holds only the in-frame ones, with some missing. V and J calls and clone size are given by that table; D and trimming were obtained from the DNA. The sample gives approximately 120,000 clones, around 80% of which show up once; 10% to 13% is in the top ten.

The sequencing sample was made of peripheral blood. The gene calls are TRBV6-1 and TRBJ2-2, with 9 positions matching TRBD2. The sequence derives from a human donor in a cohort sampled during active COVID-19. The DNA of the CDR3 is TGTGCCAGCAGTGACCCCTTGGGTAGCGGGGGCCGGGAGCTGTTTTTT. Translating gives CASSDPLGSGGRELFF.